This entry lists 15 T cell receptor beta chains sequenced from one sample in a study of shared clonotypes between healthy human individuals. CD8 cells regarded as naive lacked CD45RO, were positively chosen for CCR7, and omitted terminally differentiated effector memory CD45RA+ cells. The protocol was immunoSEQ multiplex PCR, while the TCRdb copy is restricted to in-frame clones and leaves out a portion. The data contain some 2,100,000 clones, about 92% of them singletons. The sample was naive CD8+ T cells from PBMCs. These receptors were taken from a man aged 18 to 29 in good health. Some clones in this sample may be carry-over from other donors' samples.

This clone was detected only once. V usage is TRBV6-1 and J usage is TRBJ2-7; 9 nucleotides line up with TRBD2. The CDR3 runs to 14 residues. The germline gives CDR1 MNHNS, CDR2 SASEGT. Trimming cost V 7 bases and J 3 bases; bases outside gene matches: 7. Here the CDR3 DNA reads TGTGCCAGCACCGGGCGGGAGGGCCTCTACGAGCAGTACTTC. Translation: CASTGREGLYEQYF.

The gene calls are TRBV6-5 and TRBJ1-3; D uncertain. The germline V and J ends were trimmed by 8 bases and 4 bases, with 12 bases remaining between them. Germline V gives CDR1 MNHEY, CDR2 SVGAGI. There are 13 residues in the CDR3. In nucleotides, the CDR3 is TGTGCCAGCTGTCGGGAACTGGGAAACACCATATATTTT. It is translated as CASCRELGNTIYF.

V is TRBV7-9 and J is TRBJ1-2, with TRBD1 matching 9 bases. The CDR3 totals 13 residues. The J segment lost 8 bases and the V segment lost 5 bases, leaving 6 bases of the junction unmatched. The germline V gene has CDR1 SEHNR and CDR2 FQNEAQ (reference sequence). The CDR3 bases are TGTGCCAGCAGCCAGGACAGGGGTGACGGCTACACCTTC. This codes for CASSQDRGDGYTF.

The chain recombines TRBV4-2 with TRBJ2-5; TRBD2 aligns across 10 bases. CDR3 length: 17 residues. Germline trimming cut 0 bases from V and 2 bases from J; bases unmatched to any gene: 6. Germline CDR1 LGHNA, CDR2 YNFKEQ. The CDR3 here is CASSQDRPSGSQETQYF. The CDR3 region has the DNA TGTGCCAGCAGCCAAGATAGGCCTAGCGGGAGTCAAGAGACCCAGTACTTC.

The genes are TRBV5-6 and TRBJ2-4, with D perhaps matching TRBD1 (6 bases). Trimming removed 4 bases at V and 3 bases at J, with 23 bases between. This CDR3 is built from 18 residues. Germline assignment: CDR1 SGHDT and CDR2 YYEEEE. The CDR3 region has the DNA TGTGCCAGCAGCACCGGGACACCGACCCCTTACGACAAAAACATTCAGTACTTC. Translation: CASSTGTPTPYDKNIQYF.

This chain uses TRBV5-4 with TRBJ2-3; no clear D. Germline V gives CDR1 SGHNT, CDR2 YYREEE (reference sequence). Trimming removed 0 bases at V and 3 bases at J, with 5 bases between. The CDR3 is made up of 13 amino acids. The CDR3 DNA is TGTGCCAGCAGCTTGGCAGCGACAGATACGCAGTATTTT. Translating it yields CASSLAATDTQYF.

This chain joins TRBV4-2 and TRBJ2-7; D is perhaps TRBD2 (5 bases). V was pared by 4 bases and J by 3 bases, with 19 bases between. Germline V gives CDR1 LGHNA, CDR2 YNFKEQ. The CDR3 runs to 16 residues. CDR3 coding DNA: TGTGCCAGCAGCCCCAACCTGGTAACGGGAAACTACGAGCAGTACTTC. Amino acid sequence: CASSPNLVTGNYEQYF.

Note on this clone: At one end, the junction sequence differs from germline, possibly due to a read error. The J gene is TRBJ1-1, the V gene TRBV5-1, with D possibly TRBD1 on 6 matching bases. The CDR3 spans 12 residues. CDR1 is SGHRS and CDR2 is YFSETQ in the germline V gene. The CDR3: CASSNRDTEAFF. In DNA, the CDR3 is TGCGCCAGCAGTAACAGGGACACCGAAGCTTTCTTT.

A remark on this clone: This CDR3 is also generated by other DNA sequences in the sample. The gene calls are TRBV27 and TRBJ1-3; D ambiguous. CDR3 length: 15 amino acids. The germline V and J ends were trimmed by 3 bases and 0 bases, with 9 bases remaining between them. Germline loops: CDR1 MNHEY, CDR2 SMNVEV (reference sequence). The CDR3 spells CASSLSRSSGNTIYF. DNA of the CDR3: TGTGCCAGCAGTTTGAGTCGGAGCTCTGGAAACACCATATATTTT.

The V call is TRBV11-2, the J call TRBJ2-2; TRBD2 matches at 12 bases. V trimming: 3 bases; J trimming: 5 bases; junction bases outside the gene matches: 7. This CDR3 is built from 17 residues. The germline V gene has CDR1 SGHAT and CDR2 FQNNGV. This CDR3 is CASSFGLAGTRTGELFF. The DNA for the CDR3 is TGTGCCAGCAGCTTCGGACTAGCGGGAACAAGGACCGGGGAGCTGTTTTTT.

The chain joins TRBV9 to TRBJ2-1; 10 bases line up with TRBD2. Germline V CDR1 and CDR2: SGDLS, YYNGEE. This CDR3 has 15 amino acids. V lost 3 bases and J lost 5; bases outside the gene matches: 5. CDR3 sequence: CASSGGSGRDNEQFF. DNA of the CDR3: TGTGCCAGCAGCGGAGGGAGCGGGAGGGACAATGAGCAGTTCTTC. Drawing the rest from reference TRBV9 and TRBJ2-1, the complete variable domain is DSGVTQTPKHLITATGQRVTLRCSPRSGDLSVYWYQQSLDQGLQFLIQYYNGEERAKGNILERFSAQQFPDLHSELNLSSLELGDSALYFCASSGGSGRDNEQFFGPGTRLTVL.

Concerning this clone itself: The sample has other DNA sequences that encode this CDR3 too. The chain's CDR3 is CASSYRTGGNEQYF. In DNA, the CDR3 is TGTGCCAGCAGCTACCGGACAGGGGGAAACGAGCAGTACTTC. This sequence joins TRBV6-5 and TRBJ2-7; 10 bases match TRBD1. The CDR3 totals 14 residues. Germline V CDR1 and CDR2: MNHEY, SVGAGI. V lost 6 bases and J lost 5; bases outside the gene matches: 7.

The chain combines TRBV7-9 with TRBJ2-5; 10 bases are shared with TRBD2. The germline CDR1 and CDR2 sequences are SEHNR and FQNEAQ (reference sequence). CDR3 length: 15 amino acids. Germline trimming cut 6 bases from V and 5 bases from J; bases unmatched to any gene: 9. Written as DNA, the CDR3 is TGTGCCAGCAGAAGTCTAGCGGGAGACGTGGAGACCCAGTACTTC. This sequence encodes CASRSLAGDVETQYF.

CDR3 coding DNA: TGCGCCAGCAGCCAAGTGGCCACCGGTACCTACGAGCAGTACTTC. Protein: CASSQVATGTYEQYF. This chain uses TRBV4-3 with TRBJ2-7, with unresolved D. The germline V gene encodes CDR1 LGHNA and CDR2 YSLEER. Trimming took 1 base from V and 2 from J, leaving 12 bases between them. The CDR3 is made up of 15 amino acids.

The chain combines TRBV6-1 with TRBJ2-2; 7 nucleotides match TRBD1. With 5 bases clipped from V and 4 bases from J, the junction kept 7 bases outside the gene matches. Germline V gives CDR1 MNHNS, CDR2 SASEGT. This CDR3 is built from 15 residues. Here the CDR3 reads CASSSRAGGTGELFF. The CDR3, as DNA: TGTGCCAGCAGTTCCCGGGCAGGGGGCACCGGGGAGCTGTTTTTT.